This entry describes one T cell receptor (beta chain). Some clones are missing from TCRdb's copy, which holds only in-frame ones; the method was immunoSEQ multiplex PCR. The sample has some 200,000 clones; 80% to 95% are singletons. These data are taken from a study of T cell responses to AZD1222 COVID-19 vaccine. Deletions cut 6 bases from V and 0 bases from J, with 9 bases between. Germline V gene data show CDR1 as KGHSH and CDR2 as LQKENI. The CDR3 covers 14 residues. This TCR was sampled from an adult who received the AZD1222 COVID-19 vaccine. The chain combines TRBV18 with TRBJ1-3; possibly TRBD1 for D (6 bases). The sequencing used peripheral blood, collected 28 days after the second AZD1222 dose. DNA for the CDR3: TGTGCCAGCTCGGGGGACAACTCTGGAAACACCATATATTTT. Translated: CASSGDNSGNTIYF.